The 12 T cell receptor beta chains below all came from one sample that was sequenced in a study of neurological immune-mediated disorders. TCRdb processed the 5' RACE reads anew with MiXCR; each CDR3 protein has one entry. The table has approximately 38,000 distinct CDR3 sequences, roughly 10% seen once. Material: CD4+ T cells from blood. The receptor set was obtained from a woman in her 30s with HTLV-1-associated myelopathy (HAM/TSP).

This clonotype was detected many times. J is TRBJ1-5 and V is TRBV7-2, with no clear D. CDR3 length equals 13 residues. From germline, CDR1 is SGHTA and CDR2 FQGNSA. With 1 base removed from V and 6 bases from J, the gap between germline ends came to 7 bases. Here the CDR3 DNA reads TGTGCCAGCAGCTTAGAGGTCTCTCAGCCCCAGCATTTT. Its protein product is CASSLEVSQPQHF.

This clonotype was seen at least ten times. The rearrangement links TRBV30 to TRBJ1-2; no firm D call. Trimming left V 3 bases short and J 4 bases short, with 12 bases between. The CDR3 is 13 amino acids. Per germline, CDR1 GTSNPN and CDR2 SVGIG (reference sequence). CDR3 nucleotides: TGTGCCTGGAGCGCCCAGGAGATCTATGGCTACACCTTC. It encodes CAWSAQEIYGYTF. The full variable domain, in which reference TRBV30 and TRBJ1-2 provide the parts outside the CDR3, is SQTIHQWPATLVQPVGSPLSLECTVEGTSNPNLYWYRQAAGRGLQLLFYSVGIGQISSEVPQNLSASRPQDRQFILSSKKLLLSDSGFYLCAWSAQEIYGYTFGSGTRLTVV.

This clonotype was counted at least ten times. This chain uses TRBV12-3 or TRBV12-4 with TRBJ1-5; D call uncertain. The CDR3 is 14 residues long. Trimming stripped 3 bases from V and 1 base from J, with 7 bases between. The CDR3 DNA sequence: TGTGCCAGCAGTTTCTCCGGGAGCAATCAGCCCCAGCATTTT. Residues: CASSFSGSNQPQHF.

CDR3 coding DNA: TGCAGTGCGCCGGGGGGGCCAACCAATGAGCAGTTCTTC. Encoded protein: CSAPGGPTNEQFF. This sequence joins TRBV20-1 and TRBJ2-1, with 8 bases aligning to TRBD2. Germline lookup yields CDR1 DFQATT and CDR2 SNEGSKA (reference sequence). The CDR3 runs to 13 residues. V lost 6 bases and J lost 6; bases outside the gene matches: 7.

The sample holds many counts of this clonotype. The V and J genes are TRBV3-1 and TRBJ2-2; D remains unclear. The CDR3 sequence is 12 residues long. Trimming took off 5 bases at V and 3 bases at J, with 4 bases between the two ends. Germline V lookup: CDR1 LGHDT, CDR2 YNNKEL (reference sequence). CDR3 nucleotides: TGTGCCAGCAGCATGGACACCGGGGAGCTGTTTTTT. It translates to CASSMDTGELFF.

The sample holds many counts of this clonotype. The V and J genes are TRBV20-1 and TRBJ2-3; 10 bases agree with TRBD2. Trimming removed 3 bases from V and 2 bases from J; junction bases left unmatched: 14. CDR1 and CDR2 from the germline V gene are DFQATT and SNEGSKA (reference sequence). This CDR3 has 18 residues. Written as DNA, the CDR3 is TGCAGTGCTAGTGGGCTAGCGGGGGCCTGGGACTACACAGATACGCAGTATTTT. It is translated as CSASGLAGAWDYTDTQYF.

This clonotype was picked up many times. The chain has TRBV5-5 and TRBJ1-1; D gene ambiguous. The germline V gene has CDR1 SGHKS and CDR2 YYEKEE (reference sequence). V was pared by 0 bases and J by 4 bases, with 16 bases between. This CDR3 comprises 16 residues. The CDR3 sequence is CASSLESPGAITEAFF. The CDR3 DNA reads TGTGCCAGCAGCTTGGAGTCGCCGGGTGCGATCACTGAAGCTTTCTTT.

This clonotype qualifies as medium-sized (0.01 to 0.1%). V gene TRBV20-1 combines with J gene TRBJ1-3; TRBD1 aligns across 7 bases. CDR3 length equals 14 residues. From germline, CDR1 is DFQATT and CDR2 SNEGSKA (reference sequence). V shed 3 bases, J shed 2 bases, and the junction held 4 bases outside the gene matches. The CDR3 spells CSARTTGAGNTIYF. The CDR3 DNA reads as TGCAGTGCTAGGACCACAGGGGCTGGAAACACCATATATTTT.

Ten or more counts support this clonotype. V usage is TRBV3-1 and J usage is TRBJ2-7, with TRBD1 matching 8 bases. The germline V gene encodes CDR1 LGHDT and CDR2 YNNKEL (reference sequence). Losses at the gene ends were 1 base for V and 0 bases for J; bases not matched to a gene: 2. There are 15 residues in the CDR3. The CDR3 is CASSQGTGNSYEQYF. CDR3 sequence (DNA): TGTGCCAGCAGCCAAGGGACAGGGAACTCCTACGAGCAGTACTTC.

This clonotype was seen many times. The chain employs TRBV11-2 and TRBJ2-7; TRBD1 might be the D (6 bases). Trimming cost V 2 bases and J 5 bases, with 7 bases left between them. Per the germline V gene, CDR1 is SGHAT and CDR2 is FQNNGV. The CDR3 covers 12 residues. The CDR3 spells CASSLNRDEQYF. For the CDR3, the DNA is TGTGCCAGCAGCTTAAACAGGGACGAGCAGTACTTC.

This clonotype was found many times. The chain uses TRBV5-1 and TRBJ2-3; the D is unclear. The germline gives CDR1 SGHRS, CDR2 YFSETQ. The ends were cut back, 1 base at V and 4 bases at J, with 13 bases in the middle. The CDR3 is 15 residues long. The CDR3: CASSLSSESADTQYF. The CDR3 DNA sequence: TGCGCCAGCAGCTTGTCGAGTGAGAGCGCAGATACGCAGTATTTT.

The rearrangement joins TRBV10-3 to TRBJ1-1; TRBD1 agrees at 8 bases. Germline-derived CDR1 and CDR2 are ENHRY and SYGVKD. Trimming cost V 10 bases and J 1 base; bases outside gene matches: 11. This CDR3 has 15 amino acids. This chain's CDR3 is CATRLVDRANTEAFF. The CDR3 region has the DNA TGTGCCACCCGACTCGTGGACAGGGCGAACACTGAAGCTTTCTTT.